The TCR beta chain under discussion was sequenced for a study of chemoradiotherapy in HPV16-positive cancers (dated by TCRdb to 2022 to 2024). Looking at the study overall: Using functional T-cell assays on cells from two HPV16-positive patients, the researchers defined candidate HPV-specific T-cell clones and common TCR motifs. Whether T-cell immunity against the HPV oncoproteins E6 and E7 changes during chemoradiotherapy and whether survival is affected by this immunity were examined in the study. Next, the candidate HPV-specific TCRs and motifs were followed in TCR repertoires from under 95 patients with HPV-related cancers. Overall results and qualifications from the work: Only a couple of HPV16-positive patients were used to derive the functional definition of HPV-specific T cells, and the survival association was reported for HPV16-positive patients. In HPV16-positive patients, expansion of HPV-responsive T cells during chemoradiotherapy was associated with improved recurrence-free survival. Expansion of candidate HPV-specific clones and E7-related TCR motifs was observed in the tumor microenvironment during treatment, whereas no such expansion was observed for non-HPV-specific T cells.

As regards this clone: What this receptor recognizes is not known. Qualities for individual bases were not recorded, and no much larger clone is one base off.

Repertoires were sampled repeatedly over the course of chemoradiotherapy, so clonal expansion could be followed in the tumor microenvironment. As encoded in the germline V gene, CDR1 is SQVTM while CDR2 is ANQGSEA. V is cut by 6 bases and J by 7 bases, and the space between the germline ends is 20 bases. The CDR3 numbers 14 residues from cysteine through phenylalanine. The only DNA kept is the CDR3, 42 bases in frame from the first base. The library was obtained by the immunoSEQ multiplex PCR assay. TCRdb stores this immuneACCESS table with in-frame sequences only. Part of the clones is absent; in the studies checked, under half of the shortfall reflects unresolved V genes, and no reason is known for the rest. Present in this sample are about 67,000 clones, approximately 91% of which were seen just once. The ten largest clones represent 4% to 5% of the sample.

The starting material was blood, obtained from a patient who underwent chemoradiotherapy. This clonotype was sampled from a human donor with HPV-associated anogenital cancer. The rearrangement combines TRBV29-1 with TRBJ2-3, with the D call tentatively TRBD1 or TRBD2, each fitting 5 bases. This receptor carries the CDR3 CSVAGTTITHTQYF. The bases are TGCAGCGTCGCCGGGACCACCATCACTCATACGCAGTATTTT.